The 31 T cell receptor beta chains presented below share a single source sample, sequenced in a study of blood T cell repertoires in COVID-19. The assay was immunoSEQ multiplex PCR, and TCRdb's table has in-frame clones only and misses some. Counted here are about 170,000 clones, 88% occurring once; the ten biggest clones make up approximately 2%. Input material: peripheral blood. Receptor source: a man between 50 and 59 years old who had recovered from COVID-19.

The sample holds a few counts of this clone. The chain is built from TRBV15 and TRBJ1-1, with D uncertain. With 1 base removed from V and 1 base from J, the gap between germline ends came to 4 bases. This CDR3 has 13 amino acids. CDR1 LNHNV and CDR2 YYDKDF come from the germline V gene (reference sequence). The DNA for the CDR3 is TGTGCCACCAGCAGAGGGCAGAACACTGAAGCTTTCTTT. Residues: CATSRGQNTEAFF.

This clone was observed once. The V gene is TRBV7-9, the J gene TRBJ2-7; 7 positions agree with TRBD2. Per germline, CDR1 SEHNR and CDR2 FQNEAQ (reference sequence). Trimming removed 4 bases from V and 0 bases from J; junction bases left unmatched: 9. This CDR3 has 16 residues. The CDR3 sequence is CASSWGGDSTSYEQYF. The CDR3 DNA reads TGTGCCAGCAGCTGGGGGGGTGACAGTACCTCCTACGAGCAGTACTTC.

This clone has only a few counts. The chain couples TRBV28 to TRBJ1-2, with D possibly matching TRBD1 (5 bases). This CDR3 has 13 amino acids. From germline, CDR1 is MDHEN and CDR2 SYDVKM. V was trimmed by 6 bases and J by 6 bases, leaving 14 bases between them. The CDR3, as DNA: TGTGCCAGCAGGGAAGCAGGGAAAGATGGCTACACCTTC. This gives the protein CASREAGKDGYTF.

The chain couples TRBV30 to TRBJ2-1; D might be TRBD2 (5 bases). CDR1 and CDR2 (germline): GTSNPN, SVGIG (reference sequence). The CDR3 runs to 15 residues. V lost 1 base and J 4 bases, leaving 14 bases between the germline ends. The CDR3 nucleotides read TGTGCCTGGAGTGAGGAGCGGCCTGCTTACAATGAGCAGTTCTTC. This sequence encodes CAWSEERPAYNEQFF.

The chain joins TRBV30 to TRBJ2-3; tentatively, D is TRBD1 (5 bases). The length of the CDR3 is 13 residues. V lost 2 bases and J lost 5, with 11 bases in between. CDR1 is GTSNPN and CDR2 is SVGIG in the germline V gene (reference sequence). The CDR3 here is CAWSRRARDTQYF. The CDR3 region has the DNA TGTGCCTGGAGTCGCAGGGCGAGAGATACGCAGTATTTT.

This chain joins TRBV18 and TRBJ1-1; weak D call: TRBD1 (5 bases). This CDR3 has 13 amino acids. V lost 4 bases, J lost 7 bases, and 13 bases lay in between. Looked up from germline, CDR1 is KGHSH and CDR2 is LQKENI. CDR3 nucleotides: TGTGCCAGCTCACAACAGGCTGGGGTTGAAGCTTTCTTT. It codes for CASSQQAGVEAFF.

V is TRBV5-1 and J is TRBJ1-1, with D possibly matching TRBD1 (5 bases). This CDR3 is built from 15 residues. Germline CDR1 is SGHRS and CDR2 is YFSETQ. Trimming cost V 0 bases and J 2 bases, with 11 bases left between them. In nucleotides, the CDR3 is TGCGCCAGCAGCTTGGATGGGGCTTACAACACTGAAGCTTTCTTT. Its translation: CASSLDGAYNTEAFF.

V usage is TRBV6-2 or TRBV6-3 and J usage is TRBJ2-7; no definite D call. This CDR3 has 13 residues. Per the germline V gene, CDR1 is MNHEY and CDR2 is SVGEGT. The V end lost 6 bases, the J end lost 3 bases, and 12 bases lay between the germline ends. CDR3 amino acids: CASSDVRLYEQYF. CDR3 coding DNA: TGTGCCAGCAGCGACGTGAGGCTCTACGAGCAGTACTTC.

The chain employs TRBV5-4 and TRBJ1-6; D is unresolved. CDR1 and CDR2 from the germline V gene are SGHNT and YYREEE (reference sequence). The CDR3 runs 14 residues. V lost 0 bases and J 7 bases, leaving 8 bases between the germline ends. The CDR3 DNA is TGTGCCAGCAGCTTGGGTGGAGAGAATTCACCCCTCCACTTT. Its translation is CASSLGGENSPLHF.

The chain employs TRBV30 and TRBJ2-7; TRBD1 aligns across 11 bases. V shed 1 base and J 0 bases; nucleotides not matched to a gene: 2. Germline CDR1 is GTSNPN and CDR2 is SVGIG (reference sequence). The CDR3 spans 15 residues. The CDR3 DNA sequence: TGTGCCTGGAGTGGGGACAGGGGGATCTCCTACGAGCAGTACTTC. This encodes CAWSGDRGISYEQYF.

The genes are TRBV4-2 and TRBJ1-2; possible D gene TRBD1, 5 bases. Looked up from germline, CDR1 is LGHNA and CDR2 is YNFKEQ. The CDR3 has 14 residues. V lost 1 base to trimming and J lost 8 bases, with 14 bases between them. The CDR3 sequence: CASSQGAGLGGYTF. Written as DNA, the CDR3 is TGTGCCAGCAGCCAAGGCGCAGGGCTCGGAGGCTACACCTTC.

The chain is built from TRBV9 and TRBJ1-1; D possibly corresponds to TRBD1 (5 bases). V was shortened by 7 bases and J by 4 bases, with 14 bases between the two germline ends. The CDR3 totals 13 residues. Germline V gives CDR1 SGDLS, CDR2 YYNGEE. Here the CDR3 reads CASGGAVSTEAFF. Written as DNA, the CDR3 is TGTGCCAGCGGCGGGGCCGTCAGCACTGAAGCTTTCTTT.

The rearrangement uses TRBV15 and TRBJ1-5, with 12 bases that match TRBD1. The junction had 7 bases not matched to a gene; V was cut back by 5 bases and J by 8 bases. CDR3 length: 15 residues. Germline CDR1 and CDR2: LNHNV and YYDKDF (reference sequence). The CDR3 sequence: CATSSGQGASKPQHF. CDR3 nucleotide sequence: TGTGCCACCAGCTCGGGACAGGGGGCGAGCAAGCCCCAGCATTTT.

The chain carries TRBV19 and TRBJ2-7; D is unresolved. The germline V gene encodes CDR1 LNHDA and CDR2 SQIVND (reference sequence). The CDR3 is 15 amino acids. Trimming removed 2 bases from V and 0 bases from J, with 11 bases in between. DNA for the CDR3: TGTGCCAGTAGTATAACCGGGTCGAGCTCCTACGAGCAGTACTTC. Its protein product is CASSITGSSSYEQYF.

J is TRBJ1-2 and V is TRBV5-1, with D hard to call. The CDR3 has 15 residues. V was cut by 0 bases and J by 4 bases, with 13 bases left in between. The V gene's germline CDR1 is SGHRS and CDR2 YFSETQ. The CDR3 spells CASSLDHSTGYGYTF. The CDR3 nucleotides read TGCGCCAGCAGCTTGGATCATTCGACGGGCTATGGCTACACCTTC.

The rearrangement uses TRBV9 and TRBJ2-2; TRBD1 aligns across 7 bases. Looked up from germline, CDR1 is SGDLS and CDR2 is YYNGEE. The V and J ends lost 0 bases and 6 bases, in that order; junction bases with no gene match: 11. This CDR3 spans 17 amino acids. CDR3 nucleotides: TGTGCCAGCAGCGTAGAGTTGACAGGGAGAGGAGCCGGGGAGCTGTTTTTT. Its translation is CASSVELTGRGAGELFF.

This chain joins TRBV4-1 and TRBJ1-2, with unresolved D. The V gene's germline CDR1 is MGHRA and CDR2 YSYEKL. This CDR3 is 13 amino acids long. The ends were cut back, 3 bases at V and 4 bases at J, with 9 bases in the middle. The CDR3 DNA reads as TGCGCCAGCAGCCAGACGGAGTCCTATGGCTACACCTTC. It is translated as CASSQTESYGYTF.

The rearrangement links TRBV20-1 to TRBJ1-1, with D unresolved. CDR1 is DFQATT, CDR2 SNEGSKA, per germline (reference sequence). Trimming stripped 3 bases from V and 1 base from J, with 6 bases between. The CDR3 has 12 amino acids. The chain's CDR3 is CSASSGNTEAFF. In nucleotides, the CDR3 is TGCAGTGCTAGTTCGGGGAACACTGAAGCTTTCTTT.

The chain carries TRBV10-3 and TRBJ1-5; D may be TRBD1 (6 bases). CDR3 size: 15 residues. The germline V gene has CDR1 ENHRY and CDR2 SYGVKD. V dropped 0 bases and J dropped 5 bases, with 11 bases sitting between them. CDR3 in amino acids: CAISESDSNHQPQHF. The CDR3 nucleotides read TGTGCCATCAGTGAGTCGGACAGCAATCATCAGCCCCAGCATTTT.

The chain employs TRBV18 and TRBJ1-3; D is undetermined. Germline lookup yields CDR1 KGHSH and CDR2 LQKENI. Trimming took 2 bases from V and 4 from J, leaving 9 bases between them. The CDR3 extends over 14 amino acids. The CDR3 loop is CASSPMEAGNTIYF. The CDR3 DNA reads TGTGCCAGCTCACCAATGGAGGCCGGAAACACCATATATTTT.

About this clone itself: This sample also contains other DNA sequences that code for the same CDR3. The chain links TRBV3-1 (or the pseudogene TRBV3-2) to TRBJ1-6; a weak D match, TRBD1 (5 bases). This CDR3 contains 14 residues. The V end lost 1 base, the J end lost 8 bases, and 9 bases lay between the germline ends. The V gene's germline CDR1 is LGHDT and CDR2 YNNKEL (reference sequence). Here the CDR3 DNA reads TGTGCCAGCAGCCAAGGGACGGGGGATTCACCCCTCCACTTT. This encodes CASSQGTGDSPLHF.

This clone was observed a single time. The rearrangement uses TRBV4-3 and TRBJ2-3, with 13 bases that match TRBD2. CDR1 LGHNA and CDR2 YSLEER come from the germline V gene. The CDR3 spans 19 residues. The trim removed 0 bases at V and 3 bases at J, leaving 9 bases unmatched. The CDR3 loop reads CASSQDRRLAGGDTDTQYF. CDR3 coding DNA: TGCGCCAGCAGCCAAGATCGGAGACTAGCGGGAGGAGATACAGATACGCAGTATTTT.

This CDR3 is CASMEGTEAFF. CDR3 coding DNA: TGTGCCAGTATGGAGGGAACTGAAGCTTTCTTT. This chain links TRBV19 with TRBJ1-1; the D is unclear. V was clipped by 7 bases and J by 5 bases, with 8 bases between them. CDR3 length: 11 residues. Germline V CDR1 and CDR2: LNHDA, SQIVND (reference sequence).

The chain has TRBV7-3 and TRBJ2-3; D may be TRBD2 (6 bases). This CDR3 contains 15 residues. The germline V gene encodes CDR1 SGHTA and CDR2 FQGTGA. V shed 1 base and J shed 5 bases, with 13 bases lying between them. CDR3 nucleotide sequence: TGTGCCAGCAGCTTAAACGGGAGCCCGAAAGATACGCAGTATTTT. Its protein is CASSLNGSPKDTQYF.

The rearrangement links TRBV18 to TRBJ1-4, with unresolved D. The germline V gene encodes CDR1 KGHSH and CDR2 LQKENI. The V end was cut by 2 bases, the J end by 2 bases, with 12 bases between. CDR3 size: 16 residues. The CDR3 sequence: CASSPMMSGTNEKLFF. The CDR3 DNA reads TGTGCCAGCTCACCAATGATGAGCGGGACTAATGAAAAACTGTTTTTT.

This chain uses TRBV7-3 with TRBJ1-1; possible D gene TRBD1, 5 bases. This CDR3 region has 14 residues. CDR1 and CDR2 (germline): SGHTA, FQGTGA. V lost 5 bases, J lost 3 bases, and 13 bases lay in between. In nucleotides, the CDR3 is TGTGCCAGCAGCCGGGGGGGATCGGACACTGAAGCTTTCTTT. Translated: CASSRGGSDTEAFF.

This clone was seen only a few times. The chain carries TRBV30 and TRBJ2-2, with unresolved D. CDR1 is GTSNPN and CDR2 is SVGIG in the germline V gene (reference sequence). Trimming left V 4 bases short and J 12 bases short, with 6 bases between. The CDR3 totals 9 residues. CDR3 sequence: CAWTIKLFF. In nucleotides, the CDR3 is TGTGCCTGGACCATCAAGCTGTTTTTT.

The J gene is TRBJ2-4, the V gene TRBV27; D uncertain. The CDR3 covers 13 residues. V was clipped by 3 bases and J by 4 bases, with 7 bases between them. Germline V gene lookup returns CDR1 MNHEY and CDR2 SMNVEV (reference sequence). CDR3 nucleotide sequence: TGTGCCAGCAGTTTCTCCCTTAAAAACATTCAGTACTTC. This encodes CASSFSLKNIQYF.

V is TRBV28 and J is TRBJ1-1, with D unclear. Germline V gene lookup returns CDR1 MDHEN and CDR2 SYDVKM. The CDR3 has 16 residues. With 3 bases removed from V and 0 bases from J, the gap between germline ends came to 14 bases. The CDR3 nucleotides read TGTGCCAGCAGTTTGGAAAGGAGAGTGATGAACACTGAAGCTTTCTTT. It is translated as CASSLERRVMNTEAFF.

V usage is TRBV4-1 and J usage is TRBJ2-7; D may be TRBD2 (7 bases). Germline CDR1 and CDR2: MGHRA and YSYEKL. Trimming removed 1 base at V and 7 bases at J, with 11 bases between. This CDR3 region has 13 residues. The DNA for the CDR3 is TGCGCCAGCAGCCAAGGGGGGGGCCAGGAGCAGTACTTC. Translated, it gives CASSQGGGQEQYF.

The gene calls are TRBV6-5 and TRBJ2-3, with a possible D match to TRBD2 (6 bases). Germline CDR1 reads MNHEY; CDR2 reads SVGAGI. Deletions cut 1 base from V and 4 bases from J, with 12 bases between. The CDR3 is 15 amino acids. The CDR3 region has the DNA TGTGCCAGCAGTTACTACGGGGGTACGGCAGATACGCAGTATTTT. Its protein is CASSYYGGTADTQYF.